This passage covers 15 T cell receptor beta chains from one sample sequenced in a study of T cells in tuberculosis. Libraries were prepared by immunoSEQ multiplex PCR; TCRdb keeps only in-frame clonotypes and omits some of them. Here the sample spans fewer than 30,000 clones, approximately 93% being singletons. The specimen sequenced was PBMCs. These receptors were obtained from a donor aged 10-35 years with latent tuberculosis or without tuberculosis infection.

The rearrangement links TRBV11-2 to TRBJ1-1, with D unresolved. The CDR3 totals 13 residues. Germline CDR1 and CDR2: SGHAT and FQNNGV. The ends were cut back, 0 bases at V and 11 bases at J, with 13 bases in the middle. CDR3 in amino acids: CASSLEPEETAFF. CDR3 DNA: TGTGCCAGCAGCTTAGAACCCGAAGAGACTGCTTTCTTT.

V and J are TRBV7-2 and TRBJ2-7; 7 nucleotides align to TRBD2. Losses at the gene ends were 4 bases for V and 0 bases for J; bases not matched to a gene: 9. This CDR3 contains 16 residues. Germline V gives CDR1 SGHTA, CDR2 FQGNSA. CDR3 sequence reads: CASSSAGEWYSYEQYF. The DNA for the CDR3 is TGTGCCAGCAGCTCCGCGGGGGAGTGGTACTCCTACGAGCAGTACTTC.

The chain combines TRBV18 with TRBJ1-3; D remains ambiguous. Trimming left V 7 bases short and J 0 bases short, with 13 bases between. Germline CDR1 and CDR2: KGHSH and LQKENI. The CDR3 length is 15 residues. In DNA form, the CDR3 reads TGTGCCAGCTTCCCAGACGGAGTCTCTGGAAACACCATATATTTT. This translates into CASFPDGVSGNTIYF.

This rearrangement joins TRBV18 to TRBJ2-7; 9 bases fit TRBD1. Looked up from germline, CDR1 is KGHSH and CDR2 is LQKENI. This CDR3 comprises 14 residues. The V segment lost 5 bases and the J segment 7 bases; nucleotides outside the gene matches: 9. For the CDR3, the DNA is TGTGCCAGCTCAACCGGGACAGGGCGTCGGGAGCAGTACTTC. Amino acids: CASSTGTGRREQYF.

The chain uses TRBV27 and TRBJ2-7, with TRBD2 identical over 7 bases. The CDR3 runs 11 residues. Trimming took 8 bases from V and 5 from J; bases not matched to a gene: 3. Germline V gene data show CDR1 as MNHEY and CDR2 as SMNVEV (reference sequence). For the CDR3, the DNA is TGTGCCAGCCGGGAGGACCACGAGCAGTACTTC. It codes for CASREDHEQYF.

The genes are TRBV28 and TRBJ1-5; 9 bases are shared with TRBD1. This CDR3 spans 18 amino acids. V gave up 6 bases and J gave up 0 bases; unmatched junction bases: 12. Germline V lookup: CDR1 MDHEN, CDR2 SYDVKM. The CDR3 protein is CASSGDRAVSHSNQPQHF. CDR3 in DNA: TGTGCCAGCAGCGGGGACAGGGCTGTTTCCCATAGCAATCAGCCCCAGCATTTT.

V usage is TRBV6-1 and J usage is TRBJ2-7, with TRBD1 matching 8 bases. V dropped 8 bases and J dropped 5; count of bases not matched to a gene: 11. The CDR3 runs to 14 residues. CDR1 MNHNS and CDR2 SASEGT come from the germline V gene. The CDR3 bases are TGTGCCAGCCGCCTGACAGGGGAACGCCACGAGCAGTACTTC. Its translation: CASRLTGERHEQYF.

This sequence joins TRBV25-1 and TRBJ2-2; 8 bases align to TRBD1. Germline V gene data show CDR1 as MGHDK and CDR2 as SYGVNS. J was trimmed by 3 bases and V by 3 bases; bases with no gene match: 0. There are 14 residues in the CDR3. Written as DNA, the CDR3 is TGTGCCAGCAGTGAGACAGGGGACACCGGGGAGCTGTTTTTT. It translates to CASSETGDTGELFF. The whole variable domain, remainder taken from reference TRBV25-1 and TRBJ2-2, is EADIYQTPRYLVIGTGKKITLECSQTMGHDKMYWYQQDPGMELHLIHYSYGVNSTEKGDLSSESTVSRIRTEHFPLTLESARPSHTSQYLCASSETGDTGELFFGEGSRLTVL.

This clone was counted once. The chain is built from TRBV29-1 and TRBJ1-5; D is possibly TRBD1 (6 bases). The germline V gene encodes CDR1 SQVTM and CDR2 ANQGSEA. The CDR3 covers 13 residues. Trimming removed 3 bases at V and 6 bases at J, with 12 bases between. Here the CDR3 DNA reads TGCAGCGTTGATACAGGGCTGGGTCAGCCCCAGCATTTT. Protein: CSVDTGLGQPQHF. The variable domain in full, completed from reference TRBV29-1 and TRBJ1-5, reads SAVISQKPSRDICQRGTSLTIQCQVDSQVTMMFWYRQQPGQSLTLIATANQGSEATYESGFVIDKFPISRPNLTFSTLTVSNMSPEDSSIYLCSVDTGLGQPQHFGDGTRLSIL.

The genes are TRBV7-9 and TRBJ2-1; 9 nucleotides align to TRBD1. V lost 4 bases to trimming and J lost 9 bases; unmatched junction nucleotides: 10. The germline V gene has CDR1 SEHNR and CDR2 FQNEAQ (reference sequence). This CDR3 is 15 amino acids long. CDR3 in DNA: TGTGCCAGCAGCTACCCGGGACAGGGTTCGGGTGAGCAGTTCTTC. Protein product: CASSYPGQGSGEQFF.

The rearrangement joins TRBV11-2 to TRBJ1-4; D is possibly TRBD1 (5 bases). Trimming stripped 5 bases from V and 7 bases from J, with 14 bases between. CDR1 and CDR2 (germline): SGHAT, FQNNGV. This CDR3 contains 14 residues. CDR3 sequence reads: CASSVREKAEKLFF. DNA for the CDR3: TGTGCCAGCAGCGTCAGGGAAAAGGCTGAAAAACTGTTTTTT.

CDR3 bases: TGTGCCAGCTCACCGGAGACTAGCGGGAGAGGGAATGAGCAGTTCTTC. Amino acid sequence: CASSPETSGRGNEQFF. The rearrangement links TRBV18 to TRBJ2-1; 12 bases are a match to TRBD2. The CDR3 covers 16 residues. The trim removed 3 bases at V and 7 bases at J, leaving 7 bases unmatched. Germline V gene data show CDR1 as KGHSH and CDR2 as LQKENI.

The V gene is TRBV19, the J gene TRBJ1-1, with a tentative D call TRBD1 (5 bases). The germline gives CDR1 LNHDA, CDR2 SQIVND (reference sequence). CDR3 length equals 14 residues. V lost 3 bases to trimming and J lost 4 bases, with 12 bases between them. CDR3 loop: CASSISRGGTEAFF. CDR3 bases: TGTGCCAGTAGTATTAGTAGGGGAGGCACTGAAGCTTTCTTT.

The chain couples TRBV6-1 to TRBJ2-7, with a weak D call TRBD1 (5 bases). Germline V gene data show CDR1 as MNHNS and CDR2 as SASEGT. The CDR3 extends over 14 amino acids. The V gene lost 7 bases and the J gene lost 6 bases, with 19 bases spanning the gap. The CDR3 DNA reads as TGTGCCAGCACCGAGCGTTCATTAGGGGTCGAGCAGTACTTC. It specifies CASTERSLGVEQYF.

The V call is TRBV5-8, the J call TRBJ2-7; D is uncertain. Germline assignment: CDR1 SGHTS and CDR2 YDEGEE. The CDR3 is made up of 13 amino acids. The V and J ends lost 0 bases and 4 bases respectively, with 8 bases between them. CDR3 sequence (DNA): TGTGCCAGCAGCTTGGGACTTACGTACGAGCAGTACTTC. Translated: CASSLGLTYEQYF.